This T cell receptor (beta chain) was captured by sequencing in a study of shared clonotypes between healthy human individuals. The method was immunoSEQ multiplex PCR; TCRdb's version includes in-frame clones alone and lacks a portion of them. The data contain some 240,000 clones, approximately 65% of them singletons. Notes on the study in general: Relative to memory subsets, naive subsets generally showed larger estimated richness.

The CDR3 is 15 residues long. The germline gives CDR1 MDHEN, CDR2 SYDVKM. J was trimmed by 3 bases and V by 1 base; bases with no gene match: 5. Concerning this clone itself: Its antigen remains unidentified.

This clonotype originated in a man under 40 in good health. The chain couples TRBV28 to TRBJ2-7, with TRBD1 identical over 8 bases. Sequencing input: memory CD4+ T cells sorted from blood. Documented subset: CD45RA-negative fraction. CDR3 region: CASSLYGQGDYEQYF. The DNA for the CDR3 is TGTGCCAGCAGTTTATACGGACAGGGAGACTACGAGCAGTACTTC.